The clone carrying this T cell receptor beta chain was seen a few times. The CDR3 is 13 residues long. V was pared by 0 bases and J by 3 bases, with 4 bases between. The V gene's germline CDR1 is SGHAT and CDR2 FQNNGV. TCRdb keeps only in-frame clones here, not all; method: immunoSEQ multiplex PCR. The repertoire holds over 60,000 clones, with roughly 80% as singletons. These data belong to a study of OX40 agonist ivuxolimab in advanced cancers. The sample in question was CD4+ or CD8+ T cells sorted from blood, obtained in a trial of the OX40 agonist ivuxolimab. The source is an adult with an advanced solid tumor such as melanoma, head and neck, liver or kidney cancer. The chain uses TRBV11-2 and TRBJ2-3; D is ambiguous. This chain's CDR3 is CASSLEGTDTQYF. The CDR3 DNA is TGTGCCAGCAGCTTAGAAGGGACAGATACGCAGTATTTT.